This entry concerns a single T cell receptor (beta chain). All patients relapsed after autologous stem cell transplantation, and brentuximab vedotin exposure varied. The sample is drawn from a study of PD-1 blockade in classical Hodgkin lymphoma. Using immunoSEQ multiplex PCR, the repertoire was profiled, and TCRdb retains in-frame clones only, with some absent. The repertoire holds over 10,000 clones, more than 75% seen once, with under 45% in the top ten. CDR1 and CDR2 from the germline V gene are SQVTM and ANQGSEA. V was pared by 5 bases and J by 3 bases, with 19 bases between. CDR3 size: 15 residues.

The chain recombines TRBV29-1 with TRBJ1-1, with a weak D call TRBD1 (5 bases). The sample in question was peripheral blood mononuclear cells (PBMCs), obtained at baseline. This receptor was taken from a human donor with classical Hodgkin lymphoma. The CDR3 is CSVRGEGSGDTEAFF. The CDR3 nucleotides read TGCAGCGTTCGTGGAGAGGGGAGTGGGGACACTGAAGCTTTCTTT.